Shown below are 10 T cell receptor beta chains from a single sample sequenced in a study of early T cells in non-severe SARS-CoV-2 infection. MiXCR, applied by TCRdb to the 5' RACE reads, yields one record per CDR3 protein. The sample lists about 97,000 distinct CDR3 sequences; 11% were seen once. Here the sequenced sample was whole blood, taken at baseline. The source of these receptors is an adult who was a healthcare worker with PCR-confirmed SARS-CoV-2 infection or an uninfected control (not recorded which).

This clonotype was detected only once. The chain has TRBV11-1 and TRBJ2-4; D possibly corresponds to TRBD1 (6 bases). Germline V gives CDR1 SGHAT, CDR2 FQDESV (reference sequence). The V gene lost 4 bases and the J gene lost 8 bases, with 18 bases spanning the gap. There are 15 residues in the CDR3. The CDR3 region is CASSSDGQNRDIQYF. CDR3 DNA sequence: TGTGCCAGCAGCTCGGACGGACAGAACCGGGACATTCAGTACTTC.

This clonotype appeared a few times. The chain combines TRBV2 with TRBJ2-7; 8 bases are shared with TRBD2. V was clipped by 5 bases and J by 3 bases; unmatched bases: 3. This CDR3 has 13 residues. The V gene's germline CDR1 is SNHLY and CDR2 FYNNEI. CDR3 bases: TGTGCCAGCAGTCGGGAGGGGCGCTACGAGCAGTACTTC. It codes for CASSREGRYEQYF. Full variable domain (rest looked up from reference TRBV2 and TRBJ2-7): EPEVTQTPSHQVTQMGQEVILRCVPISNHLYFYWYRQILGQKVEFLVSFYNNEISEKSEIFDDQFSVERPDGSNFTLKIRSTKLEDSAMYFCASSREGRYEQYFGPGTRLTVT.

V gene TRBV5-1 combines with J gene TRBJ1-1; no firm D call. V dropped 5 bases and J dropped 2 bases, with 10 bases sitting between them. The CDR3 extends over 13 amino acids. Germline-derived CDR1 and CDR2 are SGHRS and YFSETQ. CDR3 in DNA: TGCGCCAGCAGGTCCGCGAGCAACACTGAAGCTTTCTTT. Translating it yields CASRSASNTEAFF.

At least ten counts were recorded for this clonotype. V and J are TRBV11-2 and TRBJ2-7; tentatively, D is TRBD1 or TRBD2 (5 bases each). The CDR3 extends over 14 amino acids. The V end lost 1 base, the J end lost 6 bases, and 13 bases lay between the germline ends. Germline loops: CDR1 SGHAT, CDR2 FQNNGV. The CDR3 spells CASSLGAGSLEQYF. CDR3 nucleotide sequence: TGTGCCAGCAGCTTAGGGGCAGGGAGTCTCGAGCAGTACTTC.

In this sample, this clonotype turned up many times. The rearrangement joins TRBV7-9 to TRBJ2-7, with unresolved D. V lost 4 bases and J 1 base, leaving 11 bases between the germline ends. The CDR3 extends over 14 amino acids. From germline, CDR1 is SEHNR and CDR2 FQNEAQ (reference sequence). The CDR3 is CASSSMTSSYEQYF. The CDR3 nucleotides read TGTGCCAGCAGCTCCATGACATCTTCCTACGAGCAGTACTTC.

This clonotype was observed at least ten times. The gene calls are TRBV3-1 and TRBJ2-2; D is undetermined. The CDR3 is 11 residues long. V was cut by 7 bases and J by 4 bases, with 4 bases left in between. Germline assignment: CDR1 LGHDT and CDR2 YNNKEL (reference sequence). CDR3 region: CASMTTGELFF. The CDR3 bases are TGTGCCAGCATGACCACCGGGGAGCTGTTTTTT.

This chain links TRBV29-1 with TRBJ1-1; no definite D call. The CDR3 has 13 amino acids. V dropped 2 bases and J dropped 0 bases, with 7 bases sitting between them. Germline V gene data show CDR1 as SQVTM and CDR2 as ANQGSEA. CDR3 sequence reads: CSVETQLNTEAFF. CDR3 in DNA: TGCAGCGTTGAAACTCAGCTGAACACTGAAGCTTTCTTT.

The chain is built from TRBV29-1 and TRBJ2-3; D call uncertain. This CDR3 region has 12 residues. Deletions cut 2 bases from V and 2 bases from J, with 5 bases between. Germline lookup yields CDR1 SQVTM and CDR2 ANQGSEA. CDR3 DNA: TGCAGCGTTGAACAATACACAGATACGCAGTATTTT. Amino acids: CSVEQYTDTQYF.

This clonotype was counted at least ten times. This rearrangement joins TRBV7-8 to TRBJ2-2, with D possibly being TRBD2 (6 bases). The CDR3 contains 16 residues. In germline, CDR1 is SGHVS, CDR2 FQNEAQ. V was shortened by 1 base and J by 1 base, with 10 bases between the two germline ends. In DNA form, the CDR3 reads TGTGCCAGCAGCTTAGTCCGGGGGATGAACACCGGGGAGCTGTTTTTT. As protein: CASSLVRGMNTGELFF. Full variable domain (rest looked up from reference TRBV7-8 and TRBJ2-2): GAGVSQSPRYKVAKRGQDVALRCDPISGHVSLFWYQQALGQGPEFLTYFQNEAQLDKSGLPSDRFFAERPEGSVSTLKIQRTQQEDSAVYLCASSLVRGMNTGELFFGEGSRLTVL.

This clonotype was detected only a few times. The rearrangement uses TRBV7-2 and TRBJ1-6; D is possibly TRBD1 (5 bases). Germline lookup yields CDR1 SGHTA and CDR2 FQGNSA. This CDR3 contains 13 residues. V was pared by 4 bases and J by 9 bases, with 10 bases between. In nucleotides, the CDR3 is TGTGCCAGCAGCTCACTTGGGGCTTCACCCCTCCACTTT. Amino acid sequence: CASSSLGASPLHF.